This record concerns one T cell receptor beta chain sequence. Its antigen is currently unknown. Clones were sequenced by immunoSEQ multiplex PCR, and TCRdb holds only the in-frame ones, with some missing. The table has 35,000 to 45,000 clones, about 78% seen once; the top ten hold around 3.9%. This sample was taken from a study of T cell responses to AZD1222 COVID-19 vaccine. General study points: There were vaccine-associated CD4 TCRs across spike, dominant at 160-218 and 743-854. Unmutated variant regions are reportedly targeted by nearly half of spike-specific TCRs. Baseline seropositives among AZD1222 recipients totaled only 5 to 7. Donors were largely white British and mainly female; clonal diversity was possibly underestimated.

The CDR3 consists of 15 residues. Trimming stripped 4 bases from V and 5 bases from J, with 18 bases between. CDR1 is SNHLY and CDR2 is FYNNEI in the germline V gene. Sequencing used peripheral blood, obtained on day 0 of AZD1222 vaccination. The TCR comes from an adult in good health. V usage is TRBV2 and J usage is TRBJ2-7; D assignment may be TRBD1 or TRBD2 (6 bases each). The CDR3 DNA follows: TGTGCCAGCAGTGGAGGGCGGAGGGGGGCCCACGAGCAGTACTTC. This codes for CASSGGRRGAHEQYF.